This T cell receptor beta chain was recovered during a study of cytomegalovirus exposure and HLA in healthy donors. Study-level findings and limits: The study designated fewer than 200 TCR beta chains cytomegalovirus-associated.

The CDR3 is made up of 16 amino acids. Germline V gives CDR1 ENHRY, CDR2 SYGVKD. V gave up 7 bases and J gave up 3 bases; unmatched junction bases: 9. This clone was seen once. Its antigen is unknown. PCR used 60 Vbeta primers and 13 Jbeta primers. The protocol was immunoSEQ multiplex PCR, while the TCRdb copy is restricted to in-frame clones and leaves out a portion. The profile shows about 150,000 clones, more than 70% of them singletons. Source material: PBMCs. The genes are TRBV10-3 and TRBJ2-7; TRBD2 aligns across 13 bases. The TCR originated in a male donor in good health and CMV-seropositive. The CDR3 reads CAITELAGGPVYEQYF. In DNA, the CDR3 is TGTGCCATCACCGAACTAGCGGGAGGGCCTGTCTACGAGCAGTACTTC.